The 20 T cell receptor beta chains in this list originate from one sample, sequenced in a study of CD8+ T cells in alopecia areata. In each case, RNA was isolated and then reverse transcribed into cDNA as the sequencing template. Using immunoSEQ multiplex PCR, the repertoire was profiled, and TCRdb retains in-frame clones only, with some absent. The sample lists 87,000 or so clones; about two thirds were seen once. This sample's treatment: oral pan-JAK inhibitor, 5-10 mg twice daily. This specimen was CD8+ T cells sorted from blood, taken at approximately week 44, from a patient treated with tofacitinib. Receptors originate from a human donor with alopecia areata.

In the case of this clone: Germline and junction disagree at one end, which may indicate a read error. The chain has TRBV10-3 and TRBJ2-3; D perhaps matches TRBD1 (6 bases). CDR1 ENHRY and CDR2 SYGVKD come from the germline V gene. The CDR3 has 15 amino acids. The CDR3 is CASSDSSGATDTQYF. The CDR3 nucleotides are TGTGCCAGCAGTGACTCCTCAGGGGCCACAGATACGCAGTATTTT.

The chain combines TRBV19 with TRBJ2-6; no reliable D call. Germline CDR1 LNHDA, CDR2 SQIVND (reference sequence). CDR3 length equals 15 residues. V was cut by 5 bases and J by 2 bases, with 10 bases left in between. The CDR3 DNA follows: TGTGCCAGTAGTCCACCCGACACTGGGGCCAACGTCCTGACTTTC. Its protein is CASSPPDTGANVLTF.

CDR3 region: CASSLGGLGQPQHF. The CDR3 DNA reads as TGTGCCAGCAGCTTAGGGGGGCTCGGCCAGCCCCAGCATTTT. The rearrangement joins TRBV7-6 to TRBJ1-5; perhaps TRBD1 as D (6 bases). Germline V lookup: CDR1 SGHVS, CDR2 FNYEAQ. Trimming cost V 1 base and J 7 bases, with 11 bases left between them. CDR3 size: 14 residues.

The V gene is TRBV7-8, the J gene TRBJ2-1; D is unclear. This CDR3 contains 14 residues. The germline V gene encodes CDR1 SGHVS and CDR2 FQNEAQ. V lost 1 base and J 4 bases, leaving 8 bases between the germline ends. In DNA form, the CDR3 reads TGTGCCAGCAGCTTAGAACCGGATTACAATGAGCAGTTCTTC. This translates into CASSLEPDYNEQFF.

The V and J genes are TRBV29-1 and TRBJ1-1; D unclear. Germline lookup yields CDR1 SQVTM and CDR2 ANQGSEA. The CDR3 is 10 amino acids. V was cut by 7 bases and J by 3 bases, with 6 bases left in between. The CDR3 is CSGVYTEAFF. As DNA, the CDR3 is TGCAGCGGGGTCTACACTGAAGCTTTCTTT.

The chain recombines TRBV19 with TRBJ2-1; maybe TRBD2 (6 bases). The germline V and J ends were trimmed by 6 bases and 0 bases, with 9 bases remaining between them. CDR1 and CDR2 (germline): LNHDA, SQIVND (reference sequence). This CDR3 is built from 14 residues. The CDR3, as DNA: TGTGCCAGTAGGTACGGGAGCTCCTACAATGAGCAGTTCTTC. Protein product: CASRYGSSYNEQFF.

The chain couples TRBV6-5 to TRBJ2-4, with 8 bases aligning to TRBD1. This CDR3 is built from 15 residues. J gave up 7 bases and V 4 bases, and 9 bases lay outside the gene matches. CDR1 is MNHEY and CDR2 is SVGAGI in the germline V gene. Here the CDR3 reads CASSSVQGDWNIQYF. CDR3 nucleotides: TGTGCCAGCAGTTCAGTACAGGGGGATTGGAACATTCAGTACTTC.

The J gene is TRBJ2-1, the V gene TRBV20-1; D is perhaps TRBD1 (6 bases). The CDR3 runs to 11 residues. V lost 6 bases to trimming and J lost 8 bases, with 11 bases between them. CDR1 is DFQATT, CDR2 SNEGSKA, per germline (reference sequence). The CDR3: CSATQGYEQFF. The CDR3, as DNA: TGCAGTGCGACTCAGGGGTATGAGCAGTTCTTC.

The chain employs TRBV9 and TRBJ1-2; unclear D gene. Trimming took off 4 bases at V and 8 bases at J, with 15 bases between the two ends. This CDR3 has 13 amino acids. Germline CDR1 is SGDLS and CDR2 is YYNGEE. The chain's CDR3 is CASSPDYREGYTF. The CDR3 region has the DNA TGTGCCAGCAGCCCCGACTATAGGGAGGGCTACACCTTC.

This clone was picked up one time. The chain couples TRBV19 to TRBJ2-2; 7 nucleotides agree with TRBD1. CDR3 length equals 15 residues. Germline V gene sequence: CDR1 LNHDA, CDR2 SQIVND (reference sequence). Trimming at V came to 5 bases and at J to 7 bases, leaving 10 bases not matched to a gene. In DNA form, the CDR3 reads TGTGCCAGTAGTCCCGACAGGGAAGGATACGGGGAGCTGTTTTTT. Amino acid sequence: CASSPDREGYGELFF.

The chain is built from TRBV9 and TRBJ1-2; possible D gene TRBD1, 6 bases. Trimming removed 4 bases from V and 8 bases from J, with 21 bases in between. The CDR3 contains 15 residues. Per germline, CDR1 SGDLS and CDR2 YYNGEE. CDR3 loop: CASSPTSGGARGYTF. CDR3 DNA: TGTGCCAGCAGCCCAACCTCGGGGGGGGCTCGAGGCTACACCTTC.

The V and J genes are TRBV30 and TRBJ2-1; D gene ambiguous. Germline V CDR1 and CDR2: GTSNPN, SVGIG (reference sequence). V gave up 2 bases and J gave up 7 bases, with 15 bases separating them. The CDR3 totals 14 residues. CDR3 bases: TGTGCCTGGAGTTTGGGCACCCAAGGGAATGAGCAGTTCTTC. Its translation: CAWSLGTQGNEQFF.

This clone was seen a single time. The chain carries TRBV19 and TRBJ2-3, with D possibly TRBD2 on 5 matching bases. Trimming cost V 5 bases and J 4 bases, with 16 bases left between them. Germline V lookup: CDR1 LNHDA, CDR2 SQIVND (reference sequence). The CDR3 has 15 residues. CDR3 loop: CASSPDGLGADTQYF. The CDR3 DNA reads TGTGCCAGTAGTCCGGACGGGCTCGGGGCAGATACGCAGTATTTT. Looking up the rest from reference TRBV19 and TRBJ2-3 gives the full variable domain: DGGITQSPKYLFRKEGQNVTLSCEQNLNHDAMYWYRQDPGQGLRLIYYSQIVNDFQKGDIAEGYSVSREKKESFPLTVTSAQKNPTAFYLCASSPDGLGADTQYFGPGTRLTVL.

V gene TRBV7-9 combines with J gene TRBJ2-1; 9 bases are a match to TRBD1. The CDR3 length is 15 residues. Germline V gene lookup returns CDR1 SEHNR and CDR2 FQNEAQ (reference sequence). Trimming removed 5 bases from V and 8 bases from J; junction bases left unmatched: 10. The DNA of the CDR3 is TGTGCCAGCAGCGCTACAGGGGGCGAGGGCGATGAGCAGTTCTTC. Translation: CASSATGGEGDEQFF.

The CDR3 loop is CSVVGMGQLDYGYTF. DNA of the CDR3: TGCAGCGTTGTGGGCATGGGACAGCTGGACTATGGCTACACCTTC. The rearrangement links TRBV29-1 to TRBJ1-2; TRBD1 matches 7 bases. Germline loops: CDR1 SQVTM, CDR2 ANQGSEA. J lost 3 bases, V lost 4 bases, and 11 bases had no gene match. The CDR3 covers 15 residues.

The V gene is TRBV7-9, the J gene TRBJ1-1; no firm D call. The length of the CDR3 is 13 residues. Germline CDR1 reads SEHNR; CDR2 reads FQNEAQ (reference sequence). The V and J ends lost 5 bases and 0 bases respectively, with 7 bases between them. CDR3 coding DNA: TGTGCCAGCAGCCCCGGACTGAACACTGAAGCTTTCTTT. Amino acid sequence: CASSPGLNTEAFF.

This CDR3 is CAGDRGDNSYEQYF. CDR3 nucleotides: TGTGCCGGCGATAGGGGGGACAACTCCTACGAGCAGTACTTC. The chain recombines TRBV2 with TRBJ2-7; perhaps D is TRBD1 or TRBD2 (6 bases each). The V gene lost 11 bases and the J gene lost 0 bases, with 17 bases spanning the gap. The CDR3 runs 14 residues. Germline assignment: CDR1 SNHLY and CDR2 FYNNEI.

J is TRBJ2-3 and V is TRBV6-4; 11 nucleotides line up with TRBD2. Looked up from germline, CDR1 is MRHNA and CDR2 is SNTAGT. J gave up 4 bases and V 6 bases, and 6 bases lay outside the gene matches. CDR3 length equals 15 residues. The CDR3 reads CASSPDSGGADTQYF. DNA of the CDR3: TGTGCCAGCAGCCCCGATAGCGGGGGGGCAGATACGCAGTATTTT.

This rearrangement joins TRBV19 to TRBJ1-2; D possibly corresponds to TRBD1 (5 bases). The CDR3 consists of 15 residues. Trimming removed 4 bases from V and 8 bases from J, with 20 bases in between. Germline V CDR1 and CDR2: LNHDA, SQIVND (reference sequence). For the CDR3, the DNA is TGTGCCAGTAGTACACCCGGGACCCAAGGATGGGGCTACACCTTC. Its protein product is CASSTPGTQGWGYTF.

The CDR3 nucleotides read TGTGCCAGCAGTGAATCCGAGGACAGGGGTCCCACCGGGGAGCTGTTTTTT. Amino acid sequence: CASSESEDRGPTGELFF. The chain combines TRBV2 with TRBJ2-2, with 9 bases lining up with TRBD1. This CDR3 is 17 amino acids long. V was clipped by 2 bases and J by 4 bases; unmatched bases: 8. CDR1 SNHLY and CDR2 FYNNEI come from the germline V gene. Drawing the rest from reference TRBV2 and TRBJ2-2, the complete variable domain is EPEVTQTPSHQVTQMGQEVILRCVPISNHLYFYWYRQILGQKVEFLVSFYNNEISEKSEIFDDQFSVERPDGSNFTLKIRSTKLEDSAMYFCASSESEDRGPTGELFFGEGSRLTVL.